A selection of T cell receptor beta chains follows, all from one sample in a study of cytomegalovirus exposure and HLA in healthy donors. TCRdb keeps only in-frame clones here, not all; method: immunoSEQ multiplex PCR. The table has fewer than 250,000 clones, about 86% seen once. What was sequenced was PBMCs. These receptors were taken from a man aged 18 to 35 in good health and CMV-seronegative. Each CDR3 is given with its conserved first and last residue. Each record gives: V gene, J gene, D gene, clone size, CDR3 protein, CDR3 DNA. A D gene is named only where the DNA matches it firmly. Clone size is shown for a subset of rows, as once, few, many or a class of expanded clone.

TRBV29-1,TRBJ2-2,.,.,CSVTTETGELFF,TGCAGCGTTACGACAGAAACCGGGGAGCTGTTTTTT
TRBV18,TRBJ1-1,.,.,CASSPKSGRGTEAFF,TGTGCCAGCTCACCGAAATCGGGGAGGGGCACTGAAGCTTTCTTT
TRBV27,TRBJ1-3,.,.,CASSLWGLAGNTIYF,TGTGCCAGCAGTTTATGGGGGCTAGCTGGAAACACCATATATTTT
TRBV4-2,TRBJ2-2,TRBD2,.,CASSPGTSVQNTGELFF,TGTGCCAGCAGCCCCGGGACTAGCGTTCAGAACACCGGGGAGCTGTTTTTT
TRBV6-1,TRBJ2-3,.,once,CASTQRGTATDTQYF,TGTGCCAGCACCCAAAGGGGGACCGCCACAGATACGCAGTATTTT
TRBV19,TRBJ2-7,TRBD2,.,CASSMASGYEQYF,TGTGCCAGTAGCATGGCTAGCGGATACGAGCAGTACTTC
TRBV4-1,TRBJ1-1,.,few,CASSQVRGRSEAFF,TGCGCCAGCAGCCAAGTAAGAGGGCGAAGTGAAGCTTTCTTT
TRBV4-3,TRBJ1-2,.,.,CASSQDRVVGYGYTF,TGCGCCAGCAGCCAAGATCGGGTGGTAGGCTATGGCTACACCTTC
TRBV6-5,TRBJ1-1,.,.,CASSYTGRGNTEAFF,TGTGCCAGCAGTTACACCGGGCGGGGGAACACTGAAGCTTTCTTT
TRBV6-5,TRBJ2-7,.,.,CASRETSYEQYF,TGTGCCAGCAGGGAAACTAGCTACGAGCAGTACTTC
TRBV13,TRBJ2-4,.,.,CASSSKTSFPLLNF,TGTGCCAGCAGCTCCAAAACTAGTTTCCCCCTTTTGAACTTC
TRBV10-2,TRBJ1-5,.,.,CASSETQSLYSNQPQHF,TGCGCCAGCAGTGAAACTCAATCTCTGTATAGCAATCAGCCCCAGCATTTT
TRBV6-6,TRBJ1-4,.,.,CASSYMGLNEKLFF,TGTGCCAGCAGTTATATGGGGCTTAATGAAAAACTGTTTTTT
TRBV29-1,TRBJ2-1,TRBD1,.,CSVSPGTGKEGQFF,TGCAGCGTTTCCCCCGGGACAGGGAAGGAGGGGCAGTTCTTC
TRBV7-2,TRBJ1-3,TRBD1,.,CASSLEGAPGNTIYF,TGTGCCAGCAGCTTAGAGGGGGCGCCGGGAAACACCATATATTTT
TRBV27,TRBJ2-7,TRBD1,.,CASSLGTRDSFLTHF,TGTGCCAGCAGTTTAGGAACCCGGGACAGCTTTCTAACTCACTTC
TRBV10-3,TRBJ1-5,.,.,CAISDRLQLSNQPQHF,TGTGCCATCAGTGATAGGTTACAGCTTTCTAATCAGCCCCAGCATTTT
TRBV28,TRBJ1-4,.,.,CASSSTGQLNEKLFF,TGTGCCAGCAGTTCAACCGGACAGCTAAATGAAAAACTGTTTTTT
TRBV9,TRBJ1-1,.,.,CASSVRQYTEAFF,TGTGCCAGCAGCGTCAGACAGTACACTGAAGCTTTCTTT
TRBV7-2,TRBJ1-6,.,.,CASSGDKNYNSPLHF,TGTGCCAGCAGCGGTGACAAAAATTATAATTCACCCCTCCACTTT
TRBV5-6,TRBJ1-3,.,once,CASSPAGGSGNTIYF,TGTGCCAGCAGCCCGGCGGGGGGCTCTGGAAACACCATATATTTT
TRBV5-1,TRBJ2-1,TRBD2,.,CASSSGTSGSPDDEQFF,TGCGCCAGCAGTTCCGGGACTAGCGGGAGTCCCGACGATGAGCAGTTCTTC
TRBV7-8,TRBJ2-1,.,.,CASSPRLVGGDYNEQFF,TGTGCCAGCAGCCCAAGACTAGTAGGAGGGGATTACAATGAGCAGTTCTTC
TRBV6-1,TRBJ2-7,TRBD1,.,CASSETTGDGPTYEQYF,TGTGCCAGCAGTGAAACCACAGGGGACGGCCCGACCTACGAGCAGTACTTC
TRBV4-3,TRBJ1-6,.,.,CASSQDLPPGDGINSPLHF,TGCGCCAGCAGCCAAGATCTGCCTCCGGGAGATGGAATTAATTCACCCCTCCACTTT
TRBV2,TRBJ1-4,.,.,CASSELTEEKLFF,TGTGCCAGCAGTGAGTTAACAGAGGAAAAACTGTTTTTT
TRBV5-1,TRBJ2-2,TRBD2,few,CASSSTSGRGELFF,TGCGCCAGCAGCTCGACTAGCGGGAGAGGGGAGCTGTTTTTT
TRBV27,TRBJ2-1,TRBD2,once,CASSSGLAGWNEQFF,TGTGCCAGCAGTTCGGGACTAGCGGGATGGAATGAGCAGTTCTTC
TRBV28,TRBJ1-1,.,.,CASSLSPQEAFF,TGTGCCAGCAGTTTATCACCCCAGGAAGCTTTCTTT
TRBV2,TRBJ1-1,.,.,CANKDRNTEAFF,TGTGCCAACAAGGACAGGAACACTGAAGCTTTCTTT
TRBV29-1,TRBJ2-3,TRBD2,.,CSVSRTRGGTDTQYF,TGCAGCGTTTCCCGGACTAGGGGTGGGACAGATACGCAGTATTTT
TRBV7-2,TRBJ2-3,TRBD2,.,CASSSGGLGTDTQYF,TGTGCCAGCAGCTCGGGGGGGCTGGGGACAGATACGCAGTATTTT
TRBV11-2,TRBJ2-1,TRBD1,.,CASSSGQGGYNEQFF,TGTGCCAGCAGCTCGGGACAGGGGGGTTACAATGAGCAGTTCTTC
TRBV16,TRBJ2-2,TRBD1,.,CASSPRQGARTGELFF,TGTGCCAGCAGCCCCAGACAGGGGGCGAGAACCGGGGAGCTGTTTTTT
TRBV27,TRBJ2-1,.,.,CASSFLIRNEQFF,TGTGCCAGCAGTTTCTTAATCCGCAATGAGCAGTTCTTC